This T cell receptor (beta chain) was sequenced in a study of CD4 T cells in relation to SARS-CoV-2 and coronaviruses. As for the study in general: Shared crossreactive spike epitopes were mapped to their HLA restriction.

The table lists this clone with a count of one. Its antigen is as yet unknown. The V gene lost 5 bases and the J gene lost 3 bases, with 14 bases spanning the gap. CDR3 length: 14 residues. Looked up from germline, CDR1 is LGHDT and CDR2 is YNNKEL (reference sequence). Assay used: immunoSEQ multiplex PCR; TCRdb lists only in-frame clones, some missing. The table records about 25,000 clones, roughly 70% of them present only once. Before the COVID-19 pandemic, during about 2011-2019, CD4+ T cells were taken from unexposed donors. CD4+ T cells were isolated from the cells after nine to eleven days of culture.

The receptor was isolated from a human donor in good health. The sequenced sample consisted of CD4+ T cells from PBMCs, cultured in vitro. This chain joins TRBV3-1 (or the pseudogene TRBV3-2) and TRBJ2-7; a possible D gene is TRBD1 (5 bases). The CDR3 sequence is CASSKTGIGYEQYF. As DNA, the CDR3 is TGTGCCAGCAGCAAAACAGGTATTGGCTACGAGCAGTACTTC.